The 10 T cell receptor beta chains below come from one sample, sequenced in a study of blood T cells in healthy people across ages. PCR was performed a second time for 7 to 11 cycles using a sample-barcoded 5' primer and a J-beta primer mix. TCRdb ran MiXCR on the 5' RACE reads and lists one entry per CDR3 protein. The sample includes about 730,000 distinct CDR3 sequences, about 40% of them seen just once. Material for sequencing was blood. The receptors come from a woman aged 60-75 years in good health.

This chain connects TRBV7-2 to TRBJ1-6; D is unclear. From germline, CDR1 is SGHTA and CDR2 FQGNSA. V was shortened by 6 bases and J by 11 bases, with 14 bases between the two germline ends. CDR3 length: 13 residues. The CDR3 is CASRRGPGAPLHF. CDR3 DNA: TGTGCCAGCAGAAGAGGTCCCGGGGCACCCCTCCACTTT.

This clonotype was detected only a few times. The CDR3 reads CASSELGKLYF. As DNA, the CDR3 is TGTGCCAGCAGTGAACTAGGGAAACTGTACTTC. This chain joins TRBV2 and TRBJ2-5; D remains unclear. Trimming pared 2 bases from V and 13 bases from J, leaving 11 bases between. This CDR3 has 11 amino acids. Per the germline V gene, CDR1 is SNHLY and CDR2 is FYNNEI.

The rearrangement joins TRBV5-1 to TRBJ1-5, with D maybe TRBD1 (5 bases). CDR1 SGHRS and CDR2 YFSETQ come from the germline V gene. The CDR3 length is 15 residues. Trimming removed 5 bases from V and 3 bases from J, with 15 bases in between. The CDR3 reads CASRVGPNDNQPQHF. DNA of the CDR3: TGCGCCAGCAGGGTGGGACCGAATGACAATCAGCCCCAGCATTTT.

V and J are TRBV5-1 and TRBJ1-1; D may be TRBD1 (6 bases). The V end was cut by 3 bases, the J end by 3 bases, with 6 bases between. CDR1 and CDR2 from the germline V gene are SGHRS and YFSETQ. CDR3 length equals 12 residues. CDR3 DNA: TGCGCCAGCAGCTGGACAGACACTGAAGCTTTCTTT. This translates into CASSWTDTEAFF.

The chain carries TRBV6-2 or TRBV6-3 and TRBJ2-3; D is possibly TRBD2 (6 bases). The CDR3 sequence is 17 residues long. Germline loops: CDR1 MNHEY, CDR2 SVGEGT. V lost 2 bases and J 0 bases, leaving 15 bases between the germline ends. CDR3 protein: CASSYGGKVSSTDTQYF. The DNA for the CDR3 is TGTGCCAGCAGTTACGGGGGGAAAGTCTCTAGCACAGATACGCAGTATTTT.

In its sample, this clonotype was seen many times. The rearrangement links TRBV11-2 to TRBJ1-5; TRBD1 agrees at 9 bases. Germline V CDR1 and CDR2: SGHAT, FQNNGV. The CDR3 length is 17 residues. V shed 3 bases, J shed 4 bases, and the junction held 10 bases outside the gene matches. This chain's CDR3 is CASSLGTGPAGNQPQHF. In nucleotides, the CDR3 is TGTGCCAGCAGCTTGGGGACAGGGCCCGCGGGGAATCAGCCCCAGCATTTT.

The chain joins TRBV30 to TRBJ2-5; D gene uncertain. Germline values: CDR1 GTSNPN, CDR2 SVGIG (reference sequence). The CDR3 contains 13 residues. V shed 3 bases and J shed 7 bases, with 15 bases lying between them. The CDR3 spells CAWRSDAEGTQYF. As DNA, the CDR3 is TGTGCCTGGAGATCTGACGCCGAAGGGACCCAGTACTTC.

The chain is built from TRBV24-1 and TRBJ2-7; D is perhaps TRBD2 (5 bases). Per germline, CDR1 KGHDR and CDR2 SFDVKD. The length of the CDR3 is 14 residues. V was trimmed by 7 bases and J by 7 bases, leaving 19 bases between them. CDR3 sequence (DNA): TGTGCCACCAGCTCTTCTGGAAATACGGGAGAGCAGTACTTC. Amino acid sequence: CATSSSGNTGEQYF.

CDR3 bases: TGTGCCAGCAGCCCCGGCGTCGGGACAGCCACCCAAGAGACCCAGTACTTC. Amino acid sequence: CASSPGVGTATQETQYF. The chain couples TRBV6-6 to TRBJ2-5; 7 bases match TRBD1. The trim removed 6 bases at V and 1 base at J, leaving 14 bases unmatched. Germline V gene sequence: CDR1 MNHNY, CDR2 SVGAGI (reference sequence). CDR3 length: 17 amino acids.

The chain combines TRBV2 with TRBJ1-5; D is uncertain. From germline, CDR1 is SNHLY and CDR2 FYNNEI. The V gene lost 2 bases and the J gene lost 0 bases, with 5 bases spanning the gap. The CDR3 is 14 amino acids. The CDR3 spells CASSEQSSNQPQHF. The CDR3 DNA sequence: TGTGCCAGCAGTGAACAGTCTAGCAATCAGCCCCAGCATTTT.